This TCR beta chain was sequenced in a study of T cells after yellow fever vaccination. General study findings and limits: The secondary response showed a weaker magnitude and a faster peak, day 5 versus 15.

Trimming stripped 0 bases from V and 3 bases from J, with 13 bases between. The CDR3 is 16 residues long. Germline CDR1 and CDR2: LGHNA and YSLEER. TCRdb re-called the 5' RACE reads through MiXCR, storing one row per CDR3 protein. This sample has about 350,000 distinct CDR3 sequences, with approximately 8% found just once. As for this clonotype: Its antigen is undetermined.

The sequencing used PBMCs, collected roughly 47 days after the first yellow fever vaccination. The TCR sequence derives from a man between 18 and 35 years old who received the YFV17D yellow fever vaccine. The chain uses TRBV4-3 and TRBJ2-3; D tentatively fits TRBD1 or TRBD2 (6 bases each). CDR3 sequence reads: CASSQEDWGATDTQYF. The CDR3 DNA is TGCGCCAGCAGCCAAGAGGATTGGGGGGCTACAGATACGCAGTATTTT.